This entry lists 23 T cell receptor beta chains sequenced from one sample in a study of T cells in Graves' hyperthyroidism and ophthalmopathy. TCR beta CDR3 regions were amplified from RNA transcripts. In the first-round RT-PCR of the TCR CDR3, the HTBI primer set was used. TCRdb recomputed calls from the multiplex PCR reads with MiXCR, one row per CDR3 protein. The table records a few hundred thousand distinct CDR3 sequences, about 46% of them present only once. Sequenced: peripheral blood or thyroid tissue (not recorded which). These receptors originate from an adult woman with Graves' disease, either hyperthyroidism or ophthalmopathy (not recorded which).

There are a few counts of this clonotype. The CDR3 coding sequence is TGTGCCAGCAGCCAAGAACGGCTAGCGGGGGAGCTGTTTTTT. This encodes CASSQERLAGELFF. V is TRBV4-2 and J is TRBJ2-2; possibly TRBD2 for D (6 bases). The germline V gene has CDR1 LGHNA and CDR2 YNFKEQ. This CDR3 has 14 amino acids. Trimming removed 0 bases at V and 8 bases at J, with 10 bases between.

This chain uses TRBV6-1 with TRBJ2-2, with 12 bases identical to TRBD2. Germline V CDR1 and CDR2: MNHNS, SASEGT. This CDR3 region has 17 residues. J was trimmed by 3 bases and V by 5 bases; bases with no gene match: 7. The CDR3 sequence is CASSYLAGGPDTGELFF. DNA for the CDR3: TGTGCCAGCAGTTACCTAGCGGGAGGGCCGGACACCGGGGAGCTGTTTTTT.

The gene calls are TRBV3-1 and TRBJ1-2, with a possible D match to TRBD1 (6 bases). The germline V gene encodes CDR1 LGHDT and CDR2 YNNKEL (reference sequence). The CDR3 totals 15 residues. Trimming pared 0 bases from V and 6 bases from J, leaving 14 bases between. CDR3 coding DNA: TGTGCCAGCAGCCAAGATTCACAGGGCAAAAATGGCTACACCTTC. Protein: CASSQDSQGKNGYTF.

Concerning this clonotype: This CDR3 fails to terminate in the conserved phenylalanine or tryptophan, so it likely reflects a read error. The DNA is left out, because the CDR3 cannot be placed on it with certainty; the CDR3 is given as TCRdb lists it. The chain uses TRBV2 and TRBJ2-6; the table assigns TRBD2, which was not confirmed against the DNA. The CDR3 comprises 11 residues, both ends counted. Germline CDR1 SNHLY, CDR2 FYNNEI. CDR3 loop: CASSATQAGNT.

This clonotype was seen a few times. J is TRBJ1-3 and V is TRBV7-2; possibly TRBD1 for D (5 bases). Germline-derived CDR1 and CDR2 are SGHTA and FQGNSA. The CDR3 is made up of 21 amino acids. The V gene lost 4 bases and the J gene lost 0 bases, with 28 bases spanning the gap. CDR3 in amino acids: CASSSADRQRVSTSSGNTIYF. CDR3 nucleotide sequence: TGTGCCAGCAGCTCAGCAGACAGACAGAGGGTTTCAACTTCCTCTGGAAACACCATATATTTT.

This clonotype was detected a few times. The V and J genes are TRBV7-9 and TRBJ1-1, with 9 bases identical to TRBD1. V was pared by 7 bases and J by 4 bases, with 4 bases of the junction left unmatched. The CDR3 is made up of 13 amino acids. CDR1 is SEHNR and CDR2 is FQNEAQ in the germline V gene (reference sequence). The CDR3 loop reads CASTDRGGTEAFF. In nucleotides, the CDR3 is TGTGCCAGCACCGACAGGGGGGGCACTGAAGCTTTCTTT.

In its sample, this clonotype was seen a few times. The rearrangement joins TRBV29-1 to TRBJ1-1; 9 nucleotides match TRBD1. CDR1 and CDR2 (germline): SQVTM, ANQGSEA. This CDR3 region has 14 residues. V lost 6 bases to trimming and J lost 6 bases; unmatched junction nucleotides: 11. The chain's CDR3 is CSVVYTGGAAEAFF. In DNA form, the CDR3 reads TGCAGCGTCGTATACACAGGGGGCGCCGCTGAAGCTTTCTTT.

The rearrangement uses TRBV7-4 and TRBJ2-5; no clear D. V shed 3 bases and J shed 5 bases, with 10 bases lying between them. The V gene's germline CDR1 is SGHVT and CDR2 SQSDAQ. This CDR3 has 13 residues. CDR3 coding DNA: TGTGCCAGCAGCTTGAACCTATGGGAGACCCAGTACTTC. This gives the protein CASSLNLWETQYF.

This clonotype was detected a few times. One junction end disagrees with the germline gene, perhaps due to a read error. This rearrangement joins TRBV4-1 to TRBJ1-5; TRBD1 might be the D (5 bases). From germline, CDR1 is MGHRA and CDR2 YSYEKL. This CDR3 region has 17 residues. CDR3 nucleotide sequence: TGCACCAGCAGCCAAGTCGCAGGGCAATATAGCAATCAGCCCCAGCATTTT. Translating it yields CTSSQVAGQYSNQPQHF.

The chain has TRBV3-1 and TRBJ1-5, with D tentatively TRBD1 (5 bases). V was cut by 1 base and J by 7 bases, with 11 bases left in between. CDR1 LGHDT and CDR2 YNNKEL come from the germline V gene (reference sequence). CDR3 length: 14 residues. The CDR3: CASSQGGAGQPQHF. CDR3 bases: TGTGCCAGCAGCCAAGGCGGGGCGGGACAGCCCCAGCATTTT.

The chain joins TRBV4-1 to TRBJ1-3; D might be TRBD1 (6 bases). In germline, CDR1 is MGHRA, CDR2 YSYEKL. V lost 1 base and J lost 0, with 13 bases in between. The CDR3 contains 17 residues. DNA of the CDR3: TGCGCCAGCAGCCAAGGCCGGACAGCTGGCTCTGGAAACACCATATATTTT. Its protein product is CASSQGRTAGSGNTIYF.

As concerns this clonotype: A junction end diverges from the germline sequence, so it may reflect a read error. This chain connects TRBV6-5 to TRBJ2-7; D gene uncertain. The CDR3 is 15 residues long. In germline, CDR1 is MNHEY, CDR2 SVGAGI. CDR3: CASSYSQDASYEHYF. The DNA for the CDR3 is TGTGCCAGCAGTTACTCGCAGGACGCAAGCTACGAGCACTACTTC.

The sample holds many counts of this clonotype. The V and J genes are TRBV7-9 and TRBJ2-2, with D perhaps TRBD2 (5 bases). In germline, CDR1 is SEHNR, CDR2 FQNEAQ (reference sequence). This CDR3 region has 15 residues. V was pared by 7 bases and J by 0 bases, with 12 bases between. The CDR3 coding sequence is TGTGCCAGCATCCTCTCGACTACGAACACCGGGGAGCTGTTTTTT. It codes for CASILSTTNTGELFF.

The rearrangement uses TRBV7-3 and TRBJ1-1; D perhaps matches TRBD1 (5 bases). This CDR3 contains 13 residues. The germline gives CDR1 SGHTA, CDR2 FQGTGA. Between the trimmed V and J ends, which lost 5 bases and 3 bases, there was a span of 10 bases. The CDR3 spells CASSARDYTEAFF. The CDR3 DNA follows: TGTGCCAGCAGCGCCCGGGACTACACTGAAGCTTTCTTT.

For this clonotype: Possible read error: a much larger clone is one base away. CDR3 DNA sequence: TGTGCCAACAAGAGGGAGGACAATCAGCCCCAGCATTTT. Protein sequence: CANKREDNQPQHF. The J gene is TRBJ1-5, the V gene TRBV6-1; D unclear. This CDR3 has 13 amino acids. Germline CDR1 MNHNS, CDR2 SASEGT. Between the trimmed V and J ends, which lost 10 bases and 3 bases, there was a span of 13 bases.

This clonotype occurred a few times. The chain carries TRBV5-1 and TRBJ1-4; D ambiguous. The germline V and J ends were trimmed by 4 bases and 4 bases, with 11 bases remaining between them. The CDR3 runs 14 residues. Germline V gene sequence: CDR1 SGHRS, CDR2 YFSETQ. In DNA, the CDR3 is TGCGCCAGCAGCCAAGGGCACCTTAATGAAAAACTGTTTTTT. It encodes CASSQGHLNEKLFF.

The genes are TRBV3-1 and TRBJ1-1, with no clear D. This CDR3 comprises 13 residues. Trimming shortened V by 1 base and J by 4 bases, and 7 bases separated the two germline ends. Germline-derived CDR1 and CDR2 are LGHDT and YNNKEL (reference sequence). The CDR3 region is CASSQVQATEAFF. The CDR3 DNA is TGTGCCAGCAGCCAAGTCCAGGCCACTGAAGCTTTCTTT.

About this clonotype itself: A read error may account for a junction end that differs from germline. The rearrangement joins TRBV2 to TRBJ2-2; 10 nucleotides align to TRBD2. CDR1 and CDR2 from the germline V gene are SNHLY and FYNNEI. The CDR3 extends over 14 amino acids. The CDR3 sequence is CASRGLANTGELSW. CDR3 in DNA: TGTGCCAGCAGGGGACTAGCGAACACCGGGGAGCTGTCTTGG.

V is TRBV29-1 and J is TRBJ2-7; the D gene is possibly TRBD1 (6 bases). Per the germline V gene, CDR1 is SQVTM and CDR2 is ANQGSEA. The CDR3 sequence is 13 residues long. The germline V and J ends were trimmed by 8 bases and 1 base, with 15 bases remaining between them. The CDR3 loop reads CSLGNRVSYEQYF. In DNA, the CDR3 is TGCAGCTTAGGAAACAGGGTATCCTACGAGCAGTACTTC.

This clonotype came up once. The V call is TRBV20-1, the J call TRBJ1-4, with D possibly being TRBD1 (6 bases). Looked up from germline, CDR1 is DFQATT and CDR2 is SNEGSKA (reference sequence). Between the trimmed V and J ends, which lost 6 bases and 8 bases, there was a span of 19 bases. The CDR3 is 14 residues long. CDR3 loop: CSAGGSTGIEKLFF. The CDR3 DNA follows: TGCAGTGCCGGTGGATCGACAGGTATCGAAAAACTGTTTTTT.

CDR3 DNA sequence: TGTGCCACCTCCGGGACAACGACAAACACCATATATTTT. Translation: CATSGTTTNTIYF. The V gene is TRBV12-3 or TRBV12-4, the J gene TRBJ1-3, with D possibly being TRBD1 (6 bases). V lost 10 bases to trimming and J lost 6 bases, with 16 bases between them. The CDR3 covers 13 residues.

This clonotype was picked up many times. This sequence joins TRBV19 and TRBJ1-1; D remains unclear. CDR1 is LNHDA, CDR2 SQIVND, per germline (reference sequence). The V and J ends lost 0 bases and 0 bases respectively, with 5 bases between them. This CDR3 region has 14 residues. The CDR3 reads CASSIEGLNTEAFF. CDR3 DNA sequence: TGTGCCAGTAGTATAGAGGGCTTGAACACTGAAGCTTTCTTT.

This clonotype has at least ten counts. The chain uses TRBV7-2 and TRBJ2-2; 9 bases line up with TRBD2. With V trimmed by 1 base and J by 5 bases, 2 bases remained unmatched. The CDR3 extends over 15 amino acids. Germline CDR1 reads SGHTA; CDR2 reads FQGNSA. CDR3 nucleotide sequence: TGTGCCAGCAGCTTAGGAGCGGGGGGTACCGGGGAGCTGTTTTTT. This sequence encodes CASSLGAGGTGELFF. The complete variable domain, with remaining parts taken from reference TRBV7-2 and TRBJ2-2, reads GAGVSQSPSNKVTEKGKDVELRCDPISGHTALYWYRQSLGQGLEFLIYFQGNSAPDKSGLPSDRFSAERTGGSVSTLTIQRTQQEDSAVYLCASSLGAGGTGELFFGEGSRLTVL.